This TCR beta chain was obtained from a study of PD-1 blockade in mismatch repair-deficient tumors. Study-level information: All were previously treated, progressing patients with over 9 mismatch repair-deficient cancer types.

Study-level results: Tumor-resident clones, often absent from pretreatment blood, expanded after pembrolizumab and then contracted.

All patients were mismatch repair deficient, assessed by either PCR or immunohistochemistry. A few pembrolizumab responders had their TCRs sequenced. Generated by immunoSEQ multiplex PCR, the TCRdb table keeps only in-frame clones and is missing some. The sample lists about 68,000 clones, around 80% occurring once. Germline CDR1 and CDR2: SGHRS and YFSETQ. CDR3 length equals 12 residues. The V end was cut by 4 bases, the J end by 4 bases, with 9 bases between. Worth noting for this clone: Its specificity is unknown.

The chain combines TRBV5-1 with TRBJ2-7; no clear D. Sample: peripheral blood, taken 2 weeks after starting pembrolizumab. The TCR comes from an adult with mismatch repair-deficient cancer. As DNA, the CDR3 is TGCGCCAGCAGCGAGGTCGGGTACGAGCAGTACTTC. This sequence encodes CASSEVGYEQYF.